The 25 T cell receptor beta chains below come from one sample, sequenced in a study of STAT3 mutations in large granular lymphocyte leukemia. Study outcomes and limitations: At least one immunodominant TCR beta clonotype appeared in every T-cell large granular lymphocyte leukemia patient.

The protocol was immunoSEQ multiplex PCR, while the TCRdb copy is restricted to in-frame clones and leaves out a portion. This sample has 8,800 or so clones, with under 95% found just once. Their antigens remain unidentified. Material: peripheral blood mononuclear cells. These receptors came from a man aged 60 to 75 with T-cell large granular lymphocyte leukemia. Some clones in this sample may be carry-over from other donors' samples.

The V call is TRBV7-2, the J call TRBJ2-2; no definite D call. Trimming took 5 bases from V and 5 from J, leaving 9 bases between them. CDR3 length: 13 residues. Germline CDR1 is SGHTA and CDR2 is FQGNSA. CDR3 sequence reads: CASSPTRTGELFF. CDR3 sequence (DNA): TGTGCCAGCAGCCCGACACGGACCGGGGAGCTGTTTTTT.

The count of this clone is one. This rearrangement joins TRBV19 to TRBJ2-1, with a possible D match to TRBD1 (6 bases). V dropped 11 bases and J dropped 7 bases, with 12 bases sitting between them. The CDR3 totals 11 residues. Germline V lookup: CDR1 LNHDA, CDR2 SQIVND (reference sequence). This CDR3 reads CAAQGYNEQFF. The CDR3 nucleotides are TGTGCCGCACAGGGCTATAATGAGCAGTTCTTC. Complete variable domain (other parts from reference TRBV19 and TRBJ2-1): DGGITQSPKYLFRKEGQNVTLSCEQNLNHDAMYWYRQDPGQGLRLIYYSQIVNDFQKGDIAEGYSVSREKKESFPLTVTSAQKNPTAFYLCAAQGYNEQFFGPGTRLTVL.

The chain uses TRBV18 and TRBJ1-3; 9 nucleotides match TRBD1. This CDR3 is 16 amino acids long. Unmatched junction bases numbered 5, after V lost 3 bases and J lost 2 bases. CDR1 is KGHSH, CDR2 LQKENI, per germline. The CDR3: CASSPGQGTTGNTIYF. The CDR3 nucleotides are TGTGCCAGCTCACCCGGACAGGGGACCACTGGAAACACCATATATTTT.

The chain carries TRBV2 and TRBJ2-3; TRBD2 agrees at 7 bases. The CDR3 extends over 21 amino acids. The V gene end was trimmed by 2 bases and the J gene end by 2 bases; junction bases not matched to a gene: 22. Germline V gives CDR1 SNHLY, CDR2 FYNNEI. This chain's CDR3 is CASSEPPGSLQGAGATDTQYF. CDR3 DNA: TGTGCCAGCAGTGAACCCCCGGGAAGTCTGCAGGGCGCGGGAGCCACAGATACGCAGTATTTT.

The chain is built from TRBV14 and TRBJ2-1; tentatively, D is TRBD1 or TRBD2 (6 bases each). With 1 base removed from V and 10 bases from J, the gap between germline ends came to 20 bases. CDR1 SGHDN and CDR2 FVKESK come from the germline V gene. The CDR3 runs to 16 residues. The CDR3: CASSQAVLRGAQEQFF. DNA for the CDR3: TGTGCCAGCAGCCAAGCGGTGTTAAGGGGGGCGCAGGAGCAGTTCTTC.

The gene calls are TRBV9 and TRBJ2-1, with D uncertain. Germline V gene data show CDR1 as SGDLS and CDR2 as YYNGEE. Trimming took off 6 bases at V and 0 bases at J, with 10 bases between the two ends. This CDR3 comprises 14 residues. CDR3 bases: TGTGCCAGCAATTACTCTGCCTCCTACAATGAGCAGTTCTTC. Its protein product is CASNYSASYNEQFF. The full variable domain, completed using reference TRBV9 and TRBJ2-1, is DSGVTQTPKHLITATGQRVTLRCSPRSGDLSVYWYQQSLDQGLQFLIQYYNGEERAKGNILERFSAQQFPDLHSELNLSSLELGDSALYFCASNYSASYNEQFFGPGTRLTVL.

CDR3: CASSVLAETQYF. The CDR3 region has the DNA TGTGCCAGCAGTGTATTGGCAGAGACCCAGTACTTC. J is TRBJ2-5 and V is TRBV2; D gene ambiguous. The germline V gene has CDR1 SNHLY and CDR2 FYNNEI. This CDR3 region has 12 residues. Trimming took 4 bases from V and 4 from J, leaving 7 bases between them.

The chain recombines TRBV5-1 with TRBJ1-3, with TRBD1 identical over 7 bases. With 0 bases clipped from V and 6 bases from J, the junction kept 6 bases outside the gene matches. This CDR3 comprises 15 residues. CDR1 is SGHRS, CDR2 YFSETQ, per germline. The CDR3, as DNA: TGCGCCAGCAGCTTGGCCACAGGGGAAATAAACACCATATATTTT. Protein: CASSLATGEINTIYF.

The chain joins TRBV5-1 to TRBJ2-7; D could derive from TRBD1 or TRBD2 (6 bases each). This CDR3 comprises 13 residues. Germline assignment: CDR1 SGHRS and CDR2 YFSETQ. V lost 4 bases and J 7 bases, leaving 15 bases between the germline ends. In DNA form, the CDR3 reads TGCGCCAGCAGCCCAGGAGGGGGTATAGAGCAGTACTTC. Protein sequence: CASSPGGGIEQYF.

The V gene is TRBV4-3, the J gene TRBJ2-1, with D uncertain. V was trimmed by 1 base and J by 7 bases, leaving 5 bases between them. Germline V gene lookup returns CDR1 LGHNA and CDR2 YSLEER. The CDR3 totals 12 residues. The CDR3 sequence is CASSQVGNEQFF. Here the CDR3 DNA reads TGCGCCAGCAGCCAAGTGGGGAATGAGCAGTTCTTC.

On this clone itself: This same CDR3 is encoded by further DNA sequences in the sample. V gene TRBV7-9 combines with J gene TRBJ2-1; 9 nucleotides agree with TRBD2. Germline V gene data show CDR1 as SEHNR and CDR2 as FQNEAQ (reference sequence). Trimming at V came to 0 bases and at J to 4 bases, leaving 4 bases not matched to a gene. This CDR3 region has 16 residues. The CDR3 loop is CASSLALAGSYNEQFF. CDR3 DNA: TGTGCCAGCAGCTTAGCCCTAGCGGGGTCTTACAATGAGCAGTTCTTC.

The chain uses TRBV6-6 and TRBJ1-5; D uncertain. CDR1 is MNHNY, CDR2 SVGAGI, per germline (reference sequence). CDR3 length equals 12 residues. The germline V and J ends were trimmed by 8 bases and 2 bases, with 7 bases remaining between them. The CDR3 nucleotides read TGTGCCAGCCATTTGGGCAATCAGCCCCAGCATTTT. It translates to CASHLGNQPQHF.

The gene calls are TRBV28 and TRBJ2-7; D is possibly TRBD1 or TRBD2 (6 bases each). Germline lookup yields CDR1 MDHEN and CDR2 SYDVKM. V dropped 7 bases and J dropped 3 bases, with 16 bases sitting between them. The CDR3 covers 14 residues. CDR3 region: CASNQGTENYEQYF. The CDR3 DNA reads as TGTGCCAGCAACCAGGGGACTGAAAACTACGAGCAGTACTTC. The entire variable domain, with the rest obtained from reference TRBV28 and TRBJ2-7, is as follows: DVKVTQSSRYLVKRTGEKVFLECVQDMDHENMFWYRQDPGLGLRLIYFSYDVKMKEKGDIPEGYSVSREKKERFSLILESASTNQTSMYLCASNQGTENYEQYFGPGTRLTVT.

The chain's CDR3 is CASSLGPRTHEQYF. As DNA, the CDR3 is TGTGCCAGCAGCCTCGGTCCTCGGACCCACGAGCAGTACTTC. The chain carries TRBV14 and TRBJ2-7, with no clear D. Between the trimmed V and J ends, which lost 4 bases and 5 bases, there was a span of 15 bases. Germline V gives CDR1 SGHDN, CDR2 FVKESK. The CDR3 runs 14 residues. The variable domain in full, with the rest retrieved from reference TRBV14 and TRBJ2-7, is EAGVTQFPSHSVIEKGQTVTLRCDPISGHDNLYWYRRVMGKEIKFLLHFVKESKQDESGMPNNRFLAERTGGTYSTLKVQPAELEDSGVYFCASSLGPRTHEQYFGPGTRLTVT.

The rearrangement links TRBV7-9 to TRBJ1-1, with D possibly TRBD1 on 5 matching bases. The CDR3 sequence is 15 residues long. Germline V lookup: CDR1 SEHNR, CDR2 FQNEAQ (reference sequence). Trimming shortened V by 5 bases and J by 5 bases, and 18 bases separated the two germline ends. This CDR3 reads CASSITTGTRTEAFF. The CDR3 DNA reads as TGTGCCAGCAGCATAACGACCGGGACGAGGACTGAAGCTTTCTTT.

The chain uses TRBV5-1 and TRBJ1-4, with D unresolved. Germline V gene sequence: CDR1 SGHRS, CDR2 YFSETQ. The CDR3 covers 13 residues. The germline V and J ends were trimmed by 0 bases and 4 bases, with 4 bases remaining between them. CDR3 in DNA: TGCGCCAGCAGCTTGGGCAGTAATGAAAAACTGTTTTTT. This translates into CASSLGSNEKLFF.

The gene calls are TRBV27 and TRBJ2-6; 12 bases are shared with TRBD1. After removal of 8 bases from V and 3 bases from J, the junction contained 5 bases not matched to a gene. The CDR3 extends over 16 amino acids. Germline CDR1 is MNHEY and CDR2 is SMNVEV (reference sequence). The CDR3, as DNA: TGTGCCAGCCTCGGGACAGGGGGCTTTGGGGCCAACGTCCTGACTTTC. This gives the protein CASLGTGGFGANVLTF.

The chain couples TRBV7-9 to TRBJ2-5, with TRBD1 identical over 9 bases. The CDR3 extends over 13 amino acids. Per the germline V gene, CDR1 is SEHNR and CDR2 is FQNEAQ (reference sequence). V was pared by 5 bases and J by 5 bases, with 3 bases of the junction left unmatched. This CDR3 reads CASSHRGRETQYF. DNA for the CDR3: TGTGCCAGCAGCCACAGGGGGCGGGAGACCCAGTACTTC.

V and J are TRBV2 and TRBJ2-1, with 7 bases matching TRBD1. This CDR3 is 14 amino acids long. CDR1 and CDR2 from the germline V gene are SNHLY and FYNNEI. The V gene end was trimmed by 4 bases and the J gene end by 6 bases; junction bases not matched to a gene: 6. The CDR3 is CASSAQGVGNEQFF. The CDR3 nucleotides read TGTGCCAGCAGTGCCCAGGGGGTTGGCAATGAGCAGTTCTTC.

The chain links TRBV5-1 to TRBJ2-7, with 7 bases fitting TRBD1. This CDR3 spans 16 amino acids. V was pared by 3 bases and J by 2 bases, with 11 bases of the junction left unmatched. Germline CDR1 reads SGHRS; CDR2 reads YFSETQ. Here the CDR3 reads CASSSATGTDPYEQYF. The CDR3 DNA sequence: TGCGCCAGCAGCTCCGCTACCGGGACAGATCCCTACGAGCAGTACTTC.

The chain carries TRBV4-2 and TRBJ1-2, with a weak D call TRBD1 (5 bases). This CDR3 contains 13 residues. CDR1 and CDR2 (germline): LGHNA, YNFKEQ. Trimming removed 2 bases at V and 8 bases at J, with 12 bases between. CDR3 DNA sequence: TGTGCCAGCAGCCAAAGGGTAGGGGAAGGCTACACCTTC. Translating gives CASSQRVGEGYTF.

The chain recombines TRBV18 with TRBJ1-2, with unresolved D. The germline gives CDR1 KGHSH, CDR2 LQKENI. Trimming shortened V by 5 bases and J by 10 bases, and 11 bases separated the two germline ends. The CDR3 has 11 amino acids. This CDR3 reads CASSSLGDYTF. The CDR3 DNA reads TGTGCCAGCTCATCTCTGGGCGACTACACCTTC.

The rearrangement uses TRBV10-2 and TRBJ2-7, with 7 positions matching TRBD2. Germline V gene sequence: CDR1 WSHSY, CDR2 SAAADI. Trimming cost V 0 bases and J 5 bases; bases outside gene matches: 4. The CDR3 is 14 residues long. The CDR3 sequence is CASSESGGKNEQYF. The CDR3 DNA follows: TGCGCCAGCAGTGAGTCCGGGGGGAAGAACGAGCAGTACTTC.

This clone was observed a handful of times. The chain is built from TRBV9 and TRBJ1-2, with 8 bases that match TRBD1. The CDR3 covers 15 residues. Germline CDR1 reads SGDLS; CDR2 reads YYNGEE. J lost 7 bases, V lost 3 bases, and 11 bases had no gene match. The CDR3 DNA reads as TGTGCCAGCAGCGCGTCGGACAGGGTCGAGGCTGGCTACACCTTC. Protein sequence: CASSASDRVEAGYTF.

V and J are TRBV6-1 and TRBJ2-6, with 10 nucleotides matching TRBD2. J lost 0 bases, V lost 4 bases, and 6 bases had no gene match. Germline V CDR1 and CDR2: MNHNS, SASEGT. The CDR3 consists of 18 residues. CDR3 in DNA: TGTGCCAGCAGTGGTTTGGTAGCGGGGGGCTCTGGGGCCAACGTCCTGACTTTC. Its protein product is CASSGLVAGGSGANVLTF.